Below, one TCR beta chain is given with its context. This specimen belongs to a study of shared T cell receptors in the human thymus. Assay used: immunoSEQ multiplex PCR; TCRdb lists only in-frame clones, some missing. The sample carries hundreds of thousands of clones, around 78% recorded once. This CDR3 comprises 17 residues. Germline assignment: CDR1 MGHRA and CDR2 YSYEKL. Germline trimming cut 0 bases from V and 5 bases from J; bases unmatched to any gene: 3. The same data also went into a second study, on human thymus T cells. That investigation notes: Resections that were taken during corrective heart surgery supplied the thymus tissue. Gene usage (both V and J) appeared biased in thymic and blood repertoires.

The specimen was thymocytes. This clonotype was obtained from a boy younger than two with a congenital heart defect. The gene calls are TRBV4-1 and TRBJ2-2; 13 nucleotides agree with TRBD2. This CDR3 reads CASSQEGLAGETGELFF. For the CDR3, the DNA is TGCGCCAGCAGCCAAGAAGGACTAGCGGGAGAAACCGGGGAGCTGTTTTTT.